The 25 T cell receptor beta chains below come from one sample, sequenced in a study of T cell responses to AZD1222 COVID-19 vaccine. TCRdb's table, derived via immunoSEQ multiplex PCR, lists solely in-frame clones and lacks some. Of 150,000 to 200,000 clones in the sample, around 90% were seen once. Specimen: peripheral blood, collected on day 0 of AZD1222 vaccination. The source is an adult in good health.

The chain has TRBV7-4 and TRBJ2-7; D uncertain. Germline values: CDR1 SGHVT, CDR2 SQSDAQ. The CDR3 contains 16 residues. Trimming removed 5 bases from V and 7 bases from J, with 24 bases in between. The DNA for the CDR3 is TGTGCCAGCAGCCCCCCCCGCCGGCGAGTACGTTGGGAGCAGTACTTC. Translated: CASSPPRRRVRWEQYF.

The genes are TRBV14 and TRBJ2-7; TRBD2 matches at 7 bases. Germline V gene data show CDR1 as SGHDN and CDR2 as FVKESK. Trimming took 4 bases from V and 7 from J; bases not matched to a gene: 7. The length of the CDR3 is 13 residues. The DNA of the CDR3 is TGTGCCAGCAGCCTGGGACTACTCGGGGAGCAGTACTTC. It codes for CASSLGLLGEQYF.

This rearrangement joins TRBV2 to TRBJ2-7; 11 bases agree with TRBD2. There are 19 residues in the CDR3. Germline V gene data show CDR1 as SNHLY and CDR2 as FYNNEI. V shed 4 bases and J 2 bases; nucleotides not matched to a gene: 16. This CDR3 is CASSGSASGRPGYPYEQYF. CDR3 nucleotides: TGTGCCAGCAGTGGATCGGCTAGCGGGAGGCCCGGGTATCCCTACGAGCAGTACTTC.

Of note for this clone: The junction departs from the called germline gene at one end, perhaps through a read error. The chain couples TRBV7-7 to TRBJ2-1; the match to TRBD2 covers 12 bases. Germline V CDR1 and CDR2: SSHAT, FNYEAQ (reference sequence). This CDR3 has 15 residues. This CDR3 reads CASSPGLAGSGEQFF. CDR3 nucleotide sequence: TGTGCTAGCAGCCCTGGACTAGCGGGATCGGGCGAGCAGTTCTTC.

On this clone: Relative to the germline gene, one junction end is altered; a read error may explain this. The gene calls are TRBV3-1 (or the pseudogene TRBV3-2) and TRBJ1-6, with D possibly matching TRBD1 (6 bases). Germline assignment: CDR1 LGHDT and CDR2 YNNKEL (reference sequence). CDR3 length: 16 amino acids. The CDR3 is CVSSPTGQSYGSPLHF. CDR3 nucleotides: TGTGTCAGCAGCCCTACCGGACAGTCCTATGGCTCACCCCTCCACTTT.

The V gene is TRBV18, the J gene TRBJ1-5; 7 nucleotides agree with TRBD1. V lost 5 bases, J lost 4 bases, and 14 bases stayed unmatched. Germline loops: CDR1 KGHSH, CDR2 LQKENI. The CDR3 loop spans 17 amino acids. CDR3 coding DNA: TGTGCCAGCTCATCAAACATACTGGACAGGCCAAATCAGCCCCAGCATTTT. The encoded protein is CASSSNILDRPNQPQHF.

The chain is built from TRBV30 and TRBJ2-7; D is perhaps TRBD2 (6 bases). This CDR3 comprises 14 residues. Germline CDR1 is GTSNPN and CDR2 is SVGIG (reference sequence). Between the trimmed V and J ends, which lost 7 bases and 0 bases, there was a span of 16 bases. CDR3 residues: CAFDRDSYSYEQYF. In nucleotides, the CDR3 is TGTGCCTTCGACCGGGACTCCTACTCCTACGAGCAGTACTTC.

V and J are TRBV28 and TRBJ2-1; D uncertain. The CDR3 consists of 16 residues. Between the trimmed V and J ends, which lost 5 bases and 0 bases, there was a span of 14 bases. Germline lookup yields CDR1 MDHEN and CDR2 SYDVKM. CDR3 DNA: TGTGCCAGCAGTCCGCCTGTTGTGAGCTCCTACAATGAGCAGTTCTTC. Translating it yields CASSPPVVSSYNEQFF.

As for this clone: Other DNA sequences from this sample encode an identical CDR3 as well. The chain links TRBV2 to TRBJ2-1; 16 bases are a match to TRBD2. CDR1 is SNHLY, CDR2 FYNNEI, per germline. This CDR3 comprises 15 residues. The J segment lost 7 bases and the V segment lost 3 bases, leaving 0 bases of the junction unmatched. This CDR3 reads CASSEGLAGGNEQFF. In DNA form, the CDR3 reads TGTGCCAGCAGTGAGGGACTAGCGGGGGGGAATGAGCAGTTCTTC.

This clone was picked up one time. CDR3 bases: TGTGCCAGCAGTGACAGGGATTCTTTCTACGAGCAGTACTTC. Translation gives CASSDRDSFYEQYF. The chain uses TRBV2 and TRBJ2-7; tentatively, D is TRBD1 (5 bases). Between the trimmed V and J ends, which lost 3 bases and 3 bases, there was a span of 12 bases. Germline V gene data show CDR1 as SNHLY and CDR2 as FYNNEI. The CDR3 runs to 14 residues.

The chain employs TRBV7-8 and TRBJ1-1; 10 bases agree with TRBD1. V dropped 3 bases and J dropped 4; count of bases not matched to a gene: 8. The CDR3 extends over 16 amino acids. The V gene's germline CDR1 is SGHVS and CDR2 FQNEAQ. CDR3 nucleotide sequence: TGTGCCAGCAGCTTCCCCGGACAGGGGGGGAGCACTGAAGCTTTCTTT. It specifies CASSFPGQGGSTEAFF.

The CDR3 DNA is TGTGCCAGCAGTTTATTCGCGGGAGGGAGGAATGAGCAGTTCTTC. Protein: CASSLFAGGRNEQFF. The chain recombines TRBV27 with TRBJ2-1; 9 bases are shared with TRBD2. The CDR3 covers 15 residues. Germline V gives CDR1 MNHEY, CDR2 SMNVEV (reference sequence). V dropped 1 base and J dropped 7; count of bases not matched to a gene: 5.

This clone was seen a handful of times. The gene calls are TRBV14 and TRBJ2-1, with D perhaps matching TRBD2 (6 bases). The CDR3 length is 17 residues. Per the germline V gene, CDR1 is SGHDN and CDR2 is FVKESK. V lost 4 bases and J lost 7, with 23 bases in between. The CDR3 DNA is TGTGCCAGCAGCCTAAGAATTGGGACTCCCTGGGGGAATGAGCAGTTCTTC. Translated, it gives CASSLRIGTPWGNEQFF.

V gene TRBV5-1 combines with J gene TRBJ2-7; 11 nucleotides agree with TRBD2. The V segment lost 0 bases and the J segment 2 bases; nucleotides outside the gene matches: 10. CDR3 size: 18 residues. Germline lookup yields CDR1 SGHRS and CDR2 YFSETQ. In DNA, the CDR3 is TGCGCCAGCAGCTTGGAAGGGCTAGCGGGAGGATCGACCTACGAGCAGTACTTC. Amino acids: CASSLEGLAGGSTYEQYF.

The V gene is TRBV27, the J gene TRBJ2-5, with a weak D call TRBD2 (5 bases). Germline V CDR1 and CDR2: MNHEY, SMNVEV (reference sequence). Trimming cost V 5 bases and J 2 bases, with 18 bases left between them. The CDR3 loop spans 16 amino acids. The CDR3 loop is CASSRYYGSAQETQYF. CDR3 nucleotide sequence: TGTGCCAGCAGTCGGTATTATGGTAGCGCACAAGAGACCCAGTACTTC.

J is TRBJ2-1 and V is TRBV5-1; 14 bases are a match to TRBD2. In germline, CDR1 is SGHRS, CDR2 YFSETQ. Germline trimming cut 7 bases from V and 7 bases from J; bases unmatched to any gene: 4. This CDR3 region has 14 residues. CDR3 sequence (DNA): TGCGCCAGCTTCGGGACTAGCGGGAGAAATGAGCAGTTCTTC. Encoded protein: CASFGTSGRNEQFF.

V usage is TRBV28 and J usage is TRBJ2-1; D ambiguous. V dropped 5 bases and J dropped 5 bases, with 16 bases sitting between them. The CDR3 consists of 15 residues. Germline CDR1 is MDHEN and CDR2 is SYDVKM. In DNA, the CDR3 is TGTGCCAGCAGTACAAAACGGTATTCGAACAATGAGCAGTTCTTC. Protein: CASSTKRYSNNEQFF.

V usage is TRBV6-5 and J usage is TRBJ1-4; D unclear. V lost 6 bases and J 4 bases, leaving 15 bases between the germline ends. The length of the CDR3 is 15 residues. CDR1 and CDR2 (germline): MNHEY, SVGAGI. The CDR3 region has the DNA TGTGCCAGCAGGTCCTTACGGGCAGATAATGAAAAACTGTTTTTT. This sequence encodes CASRSLRADNEKLFF.

This chain joins TRBV12-3 or TRBV12-4 and TRBJ1-2; D is undetermined. V was pared by 6 bases and J by 9 bases, with 17 bases between. The CDR3 is 13 amino acids. This CDR3 is CASSPREAGSYTF. DNA of the CDR3: TGTGCCAGCAGCCCAAGAGAAGCCGGGAGCTACACCTTC.

This chain joins TRBV9 and TRBJ2-7; 14 bases match TRBD2. V gave up 3 bases and J gave up 2 bases; unmatched junction bases: 1. CDR1 is SGDLS, CDR2 YYNGEE, per germline. This CDR3 is built from 15 residues. CDR3 amino acids: CASSATSGGAYEQYF. CDR3 bases: TGTGCCAGCAGCGCGACTAGCGGGGGGGCCTACGAGCAGTACTTC. Together with reference TRBV9 and TRBJ2-7, the CDR3 gives the full variable domain: DSGVTQTPKHLITATGQRVTLRCSPRSGDLSVYWYQQSLDQGLQFLIQYYNGEERAKGNILERFSAQQFPDLHSELNLSSLELGDSALYFCASSATSGGAYEQYFGPGTRLTVT.

The chain couples TRBV19 to TRBJ2-2; 12 bases match TRBD1. The germline V gene encodes CDR1 LNHDA and CDR2 SQIVND (reference sequence). The ends lost 7 bases at V and 7 bases at J; junction bases unmatched: 7. The CDR3 contains 15 residues. CDR3 protein: CASTPGQGAVGELFF. The CDR3 nucleotides read TGTGCCAGTACCCCGGGACAGGGGGCTGTCGGGGAGCTGTTTTTT. Full variable domain (missing parts from reference TRBV19 and TRBJ2-2): DGGITQSPKYLFRKEGQNVTLSCEQNLNHDAMYWYRQDPGQGLRLIYYSQIVNDFQKGDIAEGYSVSREKKESFPLTVTSAQKNPTAFYLCASTPGQGAVGELFFGEGSRLTVL.

This clone was detected once. This chain connects TRBV7-2 to TRBJ2-5; no definite D call. Trimming pared 5 bases from V and 4 bases from J, leaving 11 bases between. This CDR3 has 13 residues. Germline V gene lookup returns CDR1 SGHTA and CDR2 FQGNSA. This CDR3 is CASSHIKAETQYF. CDR3 bases: TGTGCCAGCAGCCACATAAAGGCAGAGACCCAGTACTTC.

The chain couples TRBV19 to TRBJ1-5; D gene uncertain. CDR3 length: 13 amino acids. Trimming removed 2 bases at V and 2 bases at J, with 4 bases between. Germline loops: CDR1 LNHDA, CDR2 SQIVND (reference sequence). CDR3 in DNA: TGTGCCAGTAGTATAATTGGCAATCAGCCCCAGCATTTT. Encoded protein: CASSIIGNQPQHF.

The chain carries TRBV27 and TRBJ1-4, with 7 bases fitting TRBD1. The CDR3 has 16 amino acids. V was clipped by 4 bases and J by 6 bases; unmatched bases: 11. CDR1 and CDR2 (germline): MNHEY, SMNVEV (reference sequence). For the CDR3, the DNA is TGTGCCAGCAGTTCCACCGAGGAGGGGGCGTATGAAAAACTGTTTTTT. Translation: CASSSTEEGAYEKLFF.

This chain uses TRBV7-2 with TRBJ2-7; D tentatively fits TRBD1 or TRBD2 (5 bases each). V was cut by 3 bases and J by 1 base, with 16 bases left in between. CDR1 SGHTA and CDR2 FQGNSA come from the germline V gene. CDR3 length: 16 residues. The CDR3 spells CASSLGSGTQSYEQYF. Written as DNA, the CDR3 is TGTGCCAGCAGCTTGGGCTCCGGGACGCAATCCTACGAGCAGTACTTC.